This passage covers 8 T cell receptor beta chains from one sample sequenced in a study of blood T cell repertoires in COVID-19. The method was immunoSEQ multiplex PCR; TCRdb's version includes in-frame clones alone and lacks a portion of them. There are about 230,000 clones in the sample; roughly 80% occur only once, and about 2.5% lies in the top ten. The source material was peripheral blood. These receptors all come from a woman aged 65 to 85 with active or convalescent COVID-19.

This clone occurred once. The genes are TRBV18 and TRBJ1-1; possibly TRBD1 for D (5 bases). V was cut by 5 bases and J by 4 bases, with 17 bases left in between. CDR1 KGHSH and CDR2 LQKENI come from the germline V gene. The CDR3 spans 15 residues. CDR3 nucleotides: TGTGCCAGCTCAACCAATATGGATAGGGGCACTGAAGCTTTCTTT. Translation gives CASSTNMDRGTEAFF.

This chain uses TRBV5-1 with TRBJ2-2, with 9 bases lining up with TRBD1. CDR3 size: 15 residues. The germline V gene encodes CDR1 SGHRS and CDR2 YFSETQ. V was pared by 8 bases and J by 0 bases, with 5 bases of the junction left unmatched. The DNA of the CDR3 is TGCGCCAGTACCGACAGGGGGTCGAACACCGGGGAGCTGTTTTTT. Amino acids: CASTDRGSNTGELFF.

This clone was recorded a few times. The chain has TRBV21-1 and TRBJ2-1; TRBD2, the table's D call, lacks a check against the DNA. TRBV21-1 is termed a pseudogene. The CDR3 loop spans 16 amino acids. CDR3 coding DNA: TGTGCCAGCACCAGTAGAGGGGGGGGGTCCTACAATGAGCAGTTCTTC. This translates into CASTSRGGGSYNEQFF.

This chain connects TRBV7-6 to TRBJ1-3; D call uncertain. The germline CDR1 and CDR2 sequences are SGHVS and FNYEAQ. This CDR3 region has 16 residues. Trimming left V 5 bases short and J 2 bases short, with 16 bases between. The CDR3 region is CASSPLAGRTGNTIYF. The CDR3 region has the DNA TGTGCCAGCAGCCCCCTGGCGGGGAGGACTGGAAACACCATATATTTT. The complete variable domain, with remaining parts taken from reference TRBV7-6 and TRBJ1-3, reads GAGVSQSPRYKVTKRGQDVALRCDPISGHVSLYWYRQALGQGPEFLTYFNYEAQQDKSGLPNDRFSAERPEGSISTLTIQRTEQRDSAMYRCASSPLAGRTGNTIYFGEGSWLTVV.

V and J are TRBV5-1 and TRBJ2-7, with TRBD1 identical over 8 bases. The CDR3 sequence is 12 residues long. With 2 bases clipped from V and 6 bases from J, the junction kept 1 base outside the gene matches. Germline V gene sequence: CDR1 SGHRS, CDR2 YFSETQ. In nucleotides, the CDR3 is TGCGCCAGCAGCTTAGGACAGGGCGAGCAGTACTTC. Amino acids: CASSLGQGEQYF.

The CDR3 protein is CASSRYRDRPYQPQHF. The CDR3 coding sequence is TGTGCCAGCTCACGCTACCGGGACAGGCCCTATCAGCCCCAGCATTTT. V is TRBV18 and J is TRBJ1-5; TRBD1 agrees at 8 bases. V lost 4 bases to trimming and J lost 5 bases; unmatched junction nucleotides: 10. The CDR3 has 16 amino acids. CDR1 and CDR2 from the germline V gene are KGHSH and LQKENI.

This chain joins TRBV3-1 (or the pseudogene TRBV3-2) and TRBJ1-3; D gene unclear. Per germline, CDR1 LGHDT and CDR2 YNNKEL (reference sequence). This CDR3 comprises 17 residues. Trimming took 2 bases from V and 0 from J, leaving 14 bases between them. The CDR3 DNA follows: TGTGCCAGCAGCCAAAGGGAGATCTCGCTCTCTGGAAACACCATATATTTT. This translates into CASSQREISLSGNTIYF.

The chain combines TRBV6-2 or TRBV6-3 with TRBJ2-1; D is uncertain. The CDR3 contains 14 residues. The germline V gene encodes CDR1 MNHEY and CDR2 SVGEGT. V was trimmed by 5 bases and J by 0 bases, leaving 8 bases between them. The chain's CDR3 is CASSPASSYNEQFF. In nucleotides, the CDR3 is TGTGCCAGCAGTCCAGCGAGCTCCTACAATGAGCAGTTCTTC.